This is a list of T cell receptor beta chains from one sample in a study of STAT5B mutations in CD4+ large granular lymphocyte leukemia. Generated by immunoSEQ multiplex PCR, the TCRdb table keeps only in-frame clones and is missing some. This sample carries 35,000 or so clones, less than 80% of them seen once, and the ten largest clones take 2.5% to 3%. Source material: CD4+ T cells from blood buffy coats. These TCRs come from a human donor in good health. Each CDR3 is given with its conserved first and last residue. Fields, in order: D gene, J gene, CDR3 length, clone size, V gene, CDR3 protein, CDR3 DNA. D genes are given only for firm matches. Clone size is given for some rows only: seen once, a few or many times, or a class if the clone is expanded.

d_call: -
j_call: TRBJ1-5
cdr3_length: 16
clone_size: -
v_call: TRBV18
cdr3_aa: CASSPQGVTSNQPQHF
cdr3_nt: TGTGCCAGCTCACCACAAGGGGTTACTAGCAATCAGCCCCAGCATTTT

d_call: -
j_call: TRBJ2-1
cdr3_length: 15
clone_size: -
v_call: TRBV5-4
cdr3_aa: CASSQGGALYNEQFF
cdr3_nt: TGTGCCAGCAGTCAGGGGGGGGCCCTTTACAATGAGCAGTTCTTC

d_call: -
j_call: TRBJ2-4
cdr3_length: 12
clone_size: -
v_call: TRBV7-2
cdr3_aa: CASRGERNIQYF
cdr3_nt: TGTGCCAGCAGGGGCGAGCGAAACATTCAGTACTTC

d_call: -
j_call: TRBJ2-7
cdr3_length: 14
clone_size: once
v_call: TRBV10-3
cdr3_aa: CAISRQSPSYEQYF
cdr3_nt: TGTGCCATCAGCCGACAGTCCCCATCCTACGAGCAGTACTTC

d_call: -
j_call: TRBJ2-5
cdr3_length: 12
clone_size: -
v_call: TRBV10-2
cdr3_aa: CASSESGETQYF
cdr3_nt: TGCGCCAGCAGTGAGTCCGGAGAGACCCAGTACTTC

d_call: -
j_call: TRBJ1-4
cdr3_length: 16
clone_size: -
v_call: TRBV6-5
cdr3_aa: CASSLESDATNEKLFF
cdr3_nt: TGTGCCAGCAGTTTGGAGTCAGACGCAACTAATGAAAAACTGTTTTTT

d_call: -
j_call: TRBJ1-5
cdr3_length: 14
clone_size: -
v_call: TRBV6-1
cdr3_aa: CASSGLNSNQPQHF
cdr3_nt: TGTGCCTCAAGCGGGTTAAATAGCAATCAGCCCCAGCATTTT

d_call: -
j_call: TRBJ2-2
cdr3_length: 16
clone_size: -
v_call: TRBV4-3
cdr3_aa: CASSQEPAGNTGELFF
cdr3_nt: TGCGCCAGCAGCCAAGAGCCGGCAGGGAACACCGGGGAGCTGTTTTTT

d_call: -
j_call: TRBJ1-1
cdr3_length: 14
clone_size: -
v_call: TRBV19
cdr3_aa: CASKMGVENTEAFF
cdr3_nt: TGTGCCAGTAAGATGGGGGTGGAGAACACTGAAGCTTTCTTT

d_call: -
j_call: TRBJ2-7
cdr3_length: 15
clone_size: once
v_call: TRBV4-2
cdr3_aa: CASSQDYRGDYEQYF
cdr3_nt: TGTGCCAGCAGCCAAGATTATCGGGGCGACTACGAGCAGTACTTC

d_call: TRBD1
j_call: TRBJ2-7
cdr3_length: 14
clone_size: -
v_call: TRBV7-9
cdr3_aa: CASSLAGGINEQYF
cdr3_nt: TGTGCCAGCAGCTTGGCAGGGGGCATCAACGAGCAGTACTTC

d_call: TRBD1
j_call: TRBJ2-5
cdr3_length: 13
clone_size: -
v_call: TRBV5-1
cdr3_aa: CASSLQGQETQYF
cdr3_nt: TGCGCCAGCAGCTTACAGGGGCAGGAGACCCAGTACTTC

d_call: -
j_call: TRBJ1-1
cdr3_length: 13
clone_size: -
v_call: TRBV4-3
cdr3_aa: CASSQGRGGSAFF
cdr3_nt: TGCGCCAGCAGCCAGGGCAGAGGGGGGTCGGCTTTCTTT

d_call: -
j_call: TRBJ1-3
cdr3_length: 17
clone_size: -
v_call: TRBV4-1
cdr3_aa: CASSQVIGGGLGNTIYF
cdr3_nt: TGCGCCAGCAGCCAAGTTATCGGTGGAGGGTTAGGAAACACCATATATTTT

d_call: TRBD2
j_call: TRBJ2-5
cdr3_length: 17
clone_size: -
v_call: TRBV4-3
cdr3_aa: CASSRGTSGGAFETQYF
cdr3_nt: TGCGCCAGCAGCCGCGGGACTAGCGGGGGGGCTTTTGAGACCCAGTACTTC

d_call: -
j_call: TRBJ2-3
cdr3_length: 11
clone_size: -
v_call: TRBV6-5
cdr3_aa: CATRKEDTQYF
cdr3_nt: TGTGCCACCCGGAAGGAGGATACGCAGTATTTT

d_call: -
j_call: TRBJ1-4
cdr3_length: 14
clone_size: -
v_call: TRBV5-4
cdr3_aa: CASSLGLGREKLFF
cdr3_nt: TGTGCCAGCAGCTTAGGACTTGGCCGTGAAAAACTGTTTTTT

d_call: -
j_call: TRBJ1-1
cdr3_length: 13
clone_size: -
v_call: TRBV7-9
cdr3_aa: CASSLGMNTEAFF
cdr3_nt: TGTGCCAGCAGCTTAGGGATGAACACTGAAGCTTTCTTT

d_call: TRBD1
j_call: TRBJ1-4
cdr3_length: 13
clone_size: few
v_call: TRBV10-3
cdr3_aa: CAISGQGAEKLFF
cdr3_nt: TGTGCCATCAGTGGACAGGGGGCCGAAAAACTGTTTTTT

d_call: -
j_call: TRBJ1-1
cdr3_length: 15
clone_size: few
v_call: TRBV5-1
cdr3_aa: CASSLELRLNTEAFF
cdr3_nt: TGCGCCAGCAGCTTGGAGCTACGGTTGAACACTGAAGCTTTCTTT

d_call: TRBD1
j_call: TRBJ1-6
cdr3_length: 16
clone_size: few
v_call: TRBV10-2
cdr3_aa: CASSESAGTGWSPLHF
cdr3_nt: TGCGCCAGCAGTGAGTCAGCCGGGACAGGGTGGTCACCCCTCCACTTT

d_call: -
j_call: TRBJ1-3
cdr3_length: 16
clone_size: -
v_call: TRBV18
cdr3_aa: CASSPRASPAGNTIYF
cdr3_nt: TGTGCCAGCTCACCACGAGCCAGTCCCGCTGGAAACACCATATATTTT

d_call: -
j_call: TRBJ2-1
cdr3_length: 19
clone_size: -
v_call: TRBV18
cdr3_aa: CASSPPGSVLTSSYNEQFF
cdr3_nt: TGTGCCAGCTCACCACCAGGGTCAGTCCTTACGAGCTCCTACAATGAGCAGTTCTTC

d_call: -
j_call: TRBJ1-1
cdr3_length: 14
clone_size: -
v_call: TRBV5-4
cdr3_aa: CASSPDTLSTEAFF
cdr3_nt: TGTGCCAGCAGCCCCGACACGTTGAGCACTGAAGCTTTCTTT

d_call: TRBD2
j_call: TRBJ2-5
cdr3_length: 16
clone_size: -
v_call: TRBV19
cdr3_aa: CASSSGGAYRGETQYF
cdr3_nt: TGTGCCAGTTCTAGCGGGGGGGCCTATAGAGGAGAGACCCAGTACTTC

d_call: TRBD2
j_call: TRBJ2-5
cdr3_length: 15
clone_size: -
v_call: TRBV9
cdr3_aa: CASSVVAGRQETQYF
cdr3_nt: TGTGCCAGCAGCGTAGTAGCGGGGCGCCAAGAGACCCAGTACTTC

d_call: TRBD1
j_call: TRBJ1-4
cdr3_length: 16
clone_size: -
v_call: TRBV6-5
cdr3_aa: CASSYLTGGGNEKLFF
cdr3_nt: TGTGCCAGCAGTTACTTAACAGGGGGAGGTAATGAAAAACTGTTTTTT

d_call: -
j_call: TRBJ1-1
cdr3_length: 13
clone_size: once
v_call: TRBV28
cdr3_aa: CASRAGGRTEAFF
cdr3_nt: TGTGCCAGCAGGGCTGGGGGGCGCACTGAAGCTTTCTTT

d_call: -
j_call: TRBJ2-5
cdr3_length: 15
clone_size: -
v_call: TRBV9
cdr3_aa: CASSLTRGRLETQYF
cdr3_nt: TGTGCCAGCAGCTTGACTAGGGGCCGCCTGGAGACCCAGTACTTC

d_call: -
j_call: TRBJ1-6
cdr3_length: 14
clone_size: -
v_call: TRBV7-2
cdr3_aa: CASSLTREGSPLHF
cdr3_nt: TGTGCCAGCAGCTTGACCAGGGAGGGTTCACCCCTCCACTTT

d_call: -
j_call: TRBJ1-2
cdr3_length: 16
clone_size: -
v_call: TRBV6-1
cdr3_aa: CASSEAYAEKNYGYTF
cdr3_nt: TGTGCCAGCAGTGAAGCCTACGCGGAAAAAAACTATGGCTACACCTTC